This TCR beta chain derives from a study of blood T cell repertoires in COVID-19. Turning to the study itself: Samples representing acute and convalescent COVID-19 were sourced from the United States, Italy and Spain. PBMCs, B-cell-depleted T cells, or T cells provided the cDNA or gDNA that made up the material.

Generated by immunoSEQ multiplex PCR, the TCRdb table keeps only in-frame clones and is missing some. The sample includes about 75,000 clones, roughly 90% of them seen just once. Trimming removed 3 bases from V and 10 bases from J, with 8 bases in between. Germline V gene data show CDR1 as SGDLS and CDR2 as YYNGEE. The CDR3 contains 11 residues. Sequenced sample: peripheral blood. The chain has TRBV9 and TRBJ2-1; maybe TRBD2 (6 bases). The receptor's source is a human donor in a cohort sampled during active COVID-19. The CDR3 DNA is TGTGCCAGCAGCGCAGGAGGGGAGCAGTTCTTC. Translated: CASSAGGEQFF.